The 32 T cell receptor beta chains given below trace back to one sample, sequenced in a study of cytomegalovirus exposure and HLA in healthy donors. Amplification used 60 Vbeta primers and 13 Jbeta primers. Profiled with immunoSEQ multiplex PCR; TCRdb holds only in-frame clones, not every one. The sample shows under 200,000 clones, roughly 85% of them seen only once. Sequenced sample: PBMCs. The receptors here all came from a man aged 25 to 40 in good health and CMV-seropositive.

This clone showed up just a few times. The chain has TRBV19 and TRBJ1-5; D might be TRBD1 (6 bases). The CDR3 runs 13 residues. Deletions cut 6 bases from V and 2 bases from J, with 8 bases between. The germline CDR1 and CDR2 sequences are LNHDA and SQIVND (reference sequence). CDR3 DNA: TGTGCCAGTAGGGGGGGGCGCAATCAGCCCCAGCATTTT. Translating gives CASRGGRNQPQHF.

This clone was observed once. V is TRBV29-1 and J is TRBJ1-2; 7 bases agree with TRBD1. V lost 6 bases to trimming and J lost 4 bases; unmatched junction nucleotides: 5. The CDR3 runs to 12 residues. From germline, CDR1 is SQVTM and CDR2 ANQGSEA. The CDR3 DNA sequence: TGCAGCGTCGCGGACAGGAGCTATGGCTACACCTTC. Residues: CSVADRSYGYTF.

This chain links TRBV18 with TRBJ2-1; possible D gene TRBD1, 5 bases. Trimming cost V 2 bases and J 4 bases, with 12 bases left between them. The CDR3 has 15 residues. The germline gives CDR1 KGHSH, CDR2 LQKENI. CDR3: CASSPSRQHYNEQFF. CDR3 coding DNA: TGTGCCAGCTCACCATCGAGACAGCATTACAATGAGCAGTTCTTC.

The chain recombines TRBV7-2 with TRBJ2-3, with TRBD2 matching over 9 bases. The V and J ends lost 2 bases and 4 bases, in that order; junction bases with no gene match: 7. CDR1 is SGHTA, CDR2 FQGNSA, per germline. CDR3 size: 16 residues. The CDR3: CASSLNGGRAADTQYF. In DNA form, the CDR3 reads TGTGCCAGCAGCTTAAACGGCGGGAGGGCCGCAGATACGCAGTATTTT.

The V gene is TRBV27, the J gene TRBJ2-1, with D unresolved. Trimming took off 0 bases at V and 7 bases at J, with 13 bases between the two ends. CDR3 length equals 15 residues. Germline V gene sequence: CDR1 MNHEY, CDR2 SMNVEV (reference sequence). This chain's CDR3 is CASSLSRRIRNEQFF. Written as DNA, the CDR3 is TGTGCCAGCAGTTTATCCCGGAGAATCCGGAATGAGCAGTTCTTC.

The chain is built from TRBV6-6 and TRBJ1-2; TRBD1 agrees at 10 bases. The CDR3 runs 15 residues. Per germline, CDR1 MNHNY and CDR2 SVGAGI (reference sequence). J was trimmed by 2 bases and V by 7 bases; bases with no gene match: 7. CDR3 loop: CASTRGQGSNYGYTF. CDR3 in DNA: TGTGCCAGCACCCGGGGACAGGGGTCCAACTATGGCTACACCTTC.

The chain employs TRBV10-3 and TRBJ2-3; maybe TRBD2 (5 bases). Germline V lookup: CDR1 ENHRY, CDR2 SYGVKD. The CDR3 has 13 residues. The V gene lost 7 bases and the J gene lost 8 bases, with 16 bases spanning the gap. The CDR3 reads CAINSESHGTQYF. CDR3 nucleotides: TGTGCCATCAATAGCGAATCGCATGGTACGCAGTATTTT.

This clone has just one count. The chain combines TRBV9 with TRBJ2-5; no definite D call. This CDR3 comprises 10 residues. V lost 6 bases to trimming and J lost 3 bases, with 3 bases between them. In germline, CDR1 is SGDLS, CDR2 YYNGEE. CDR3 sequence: CASTEETQYF. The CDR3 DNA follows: TGTGCCAGCACTGAAGAGACCCAGTACTTC.

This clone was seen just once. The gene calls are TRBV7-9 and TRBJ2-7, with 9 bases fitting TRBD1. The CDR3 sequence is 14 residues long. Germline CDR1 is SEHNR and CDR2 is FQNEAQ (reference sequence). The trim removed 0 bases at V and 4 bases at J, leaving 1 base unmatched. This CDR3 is CASSLADRGYEQYV. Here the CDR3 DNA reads TGTGCCAGCAGCTTAGCGGACAGGGGTTACGAGCAGTACGTC.

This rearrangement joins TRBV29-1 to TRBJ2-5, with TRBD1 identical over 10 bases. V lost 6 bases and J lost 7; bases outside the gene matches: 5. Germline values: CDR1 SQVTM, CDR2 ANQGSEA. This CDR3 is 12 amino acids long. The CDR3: CSVTGGGGTQYF. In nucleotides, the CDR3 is TGCAGCGTGACAGGGGGCGGAGGGACCCAGTACTTC.

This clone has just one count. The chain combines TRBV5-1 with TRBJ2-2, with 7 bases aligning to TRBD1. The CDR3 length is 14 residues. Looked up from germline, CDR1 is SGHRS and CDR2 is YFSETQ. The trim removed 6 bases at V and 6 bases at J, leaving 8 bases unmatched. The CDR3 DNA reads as TGCGCCAGCACCCCAGGGGGAAGAGCCGGGGAGCTGTTTTTT. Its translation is CASTPGGRAGELFF.

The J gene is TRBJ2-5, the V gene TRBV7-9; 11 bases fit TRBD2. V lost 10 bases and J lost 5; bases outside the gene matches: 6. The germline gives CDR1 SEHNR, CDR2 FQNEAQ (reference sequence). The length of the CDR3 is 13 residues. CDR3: CATRLAGSETQYF. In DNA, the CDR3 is TGTGCCACCCGACTAGCGGGGAGCGAGACCCAGTACTTC.

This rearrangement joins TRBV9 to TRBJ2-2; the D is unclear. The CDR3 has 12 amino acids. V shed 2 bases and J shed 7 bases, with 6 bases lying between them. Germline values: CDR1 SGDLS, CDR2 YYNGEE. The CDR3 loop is CASSVAFGELFF. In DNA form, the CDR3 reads TGTGCCAGCAGCGTGGCTTTCGGGGAGCTGTTTTTT.

The CDR3 region has the DNA TGTGCCAGCAGTGACCCTTCGCAGGGCGTCACTGAAGCTTTCTTT. This gives the protein CASSDPSQGVTEAFF. This rearrangement joins TRBV25-1 to TRBJ1-1, with a weak D call TRBD1 (5 bases). The CDR3 has 15 residues. In germline, CDR1 is MGHDK, CDR2 SYGVNS. Trimming cost V 3 bases and J 4 bases, with 15 bases left between them.

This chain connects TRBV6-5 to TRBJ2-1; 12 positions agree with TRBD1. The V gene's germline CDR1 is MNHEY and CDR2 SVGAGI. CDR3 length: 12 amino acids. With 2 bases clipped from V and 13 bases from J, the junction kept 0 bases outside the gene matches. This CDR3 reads CASSYGTGGQFF. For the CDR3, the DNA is TGTGCCAGCAGTTACGGGACAGGGGGCCAGTTCTTC.

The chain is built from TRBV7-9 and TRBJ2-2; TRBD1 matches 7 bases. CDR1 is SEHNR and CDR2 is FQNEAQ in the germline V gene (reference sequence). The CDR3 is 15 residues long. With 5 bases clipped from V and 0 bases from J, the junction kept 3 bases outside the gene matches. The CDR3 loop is CASSPTGPNTGELFF. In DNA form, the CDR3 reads TGTGCCAGCAGCCCGACAGGGCCGAACACCGGGGAGCTGTTTTTT.

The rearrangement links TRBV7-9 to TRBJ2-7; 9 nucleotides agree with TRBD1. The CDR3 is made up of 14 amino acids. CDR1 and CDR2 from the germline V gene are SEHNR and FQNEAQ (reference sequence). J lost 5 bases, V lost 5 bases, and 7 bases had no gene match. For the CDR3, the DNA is TGTGCCAGCAGCCCTCCGGGACAGGGCCACGAGCAGTACTTC. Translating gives CASSPPGQGHEQYF.

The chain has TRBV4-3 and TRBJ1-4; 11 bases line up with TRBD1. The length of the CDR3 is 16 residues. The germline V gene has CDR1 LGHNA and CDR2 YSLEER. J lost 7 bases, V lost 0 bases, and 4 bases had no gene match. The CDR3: CASSQDRGTGGEKLFF. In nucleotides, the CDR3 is TGCGCCAGCAGCCAAGACCGGGGGACAGGGGGTGAAAAACTGTTTTTT.

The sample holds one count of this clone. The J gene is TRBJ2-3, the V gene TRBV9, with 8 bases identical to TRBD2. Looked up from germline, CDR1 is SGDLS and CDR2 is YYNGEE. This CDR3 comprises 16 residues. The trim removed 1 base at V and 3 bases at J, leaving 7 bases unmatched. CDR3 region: CASSVLAGGGTDTQYF. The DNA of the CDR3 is TGTGCCAGCAGCGTACTGGCGGGAGGTGGTACAGATACGCAGTATTTT.

The CDR3 sequence: CASSQGTGVEKLFF. The CDR3 DNA is TGCGCCAGCAGCCAAGGGACAGGGGTTGAAAAACTGTTTTTT. The V gene is TRBV4-1, the J gene TRBJ1-4, with 9 bases matching TRBD1. J gave up 7 bases and V 1 base, and 1 base lay outside the gene matches. Germline V gives CDR1 MGHRA, CDR2 YSYEKL. This CDR3 comprises 14 residues.

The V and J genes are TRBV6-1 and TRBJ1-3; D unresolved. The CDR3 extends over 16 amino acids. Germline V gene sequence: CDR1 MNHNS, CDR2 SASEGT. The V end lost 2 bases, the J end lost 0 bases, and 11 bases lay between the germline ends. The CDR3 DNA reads TGTGCCAGCAGTGAACTCGAAACAAGCTCTGGAAACACCATATATTTT. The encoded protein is CASSELETSSGNTIYF.

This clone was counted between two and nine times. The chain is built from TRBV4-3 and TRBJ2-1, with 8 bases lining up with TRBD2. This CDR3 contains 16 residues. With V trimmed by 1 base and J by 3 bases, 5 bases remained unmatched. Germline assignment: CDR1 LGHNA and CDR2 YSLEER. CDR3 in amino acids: CASSQVSSGIYNEQFF. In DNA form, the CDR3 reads TGCGCCAGCAGCCAAGTTAGTAGCGGGATCTACAATGAGCAGTTCTTC.

CDR3 residues: CASSKAGTGTNQPQHF. In DNA form, the CDR3 reads TGTGCCAGCAGCAAAGCGGGGACAGGCACCAATCAGCCCCAGCATTTT. V usage is TRBV21-1 and J usage is TRBJ1-5; no DNA check was done on the table's D call, TRBD1. TRBV21-1 is given as a pseudogene. This CDR3 comprises 16 residues.

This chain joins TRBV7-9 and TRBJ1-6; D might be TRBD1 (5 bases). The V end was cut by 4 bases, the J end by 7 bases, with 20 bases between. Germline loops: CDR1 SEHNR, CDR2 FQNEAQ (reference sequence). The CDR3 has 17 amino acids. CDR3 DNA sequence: TGTGCCAGCAGCTCACCTGGCGCAGGGATTAAGAATTCACCCCTCCACTTT. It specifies CASSSPGAGIKNSPLHF.

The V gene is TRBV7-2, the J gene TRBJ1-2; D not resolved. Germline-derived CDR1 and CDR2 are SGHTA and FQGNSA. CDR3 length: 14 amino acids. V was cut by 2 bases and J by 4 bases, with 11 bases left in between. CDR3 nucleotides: TGTGCCAGCAGCTTAAATGCAGGCCTCTATGGCTACACCTTC. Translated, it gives CASSLNAGLYGYTF.

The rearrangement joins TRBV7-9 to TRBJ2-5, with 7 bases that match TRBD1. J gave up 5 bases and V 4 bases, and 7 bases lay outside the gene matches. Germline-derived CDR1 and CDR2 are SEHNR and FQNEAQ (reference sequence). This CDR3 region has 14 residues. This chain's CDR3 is CASSSDRSGETQYF. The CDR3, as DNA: TGTGCCAGCAGCTCGGACAGGTCTGGTGAGACCCAGTACTTC.

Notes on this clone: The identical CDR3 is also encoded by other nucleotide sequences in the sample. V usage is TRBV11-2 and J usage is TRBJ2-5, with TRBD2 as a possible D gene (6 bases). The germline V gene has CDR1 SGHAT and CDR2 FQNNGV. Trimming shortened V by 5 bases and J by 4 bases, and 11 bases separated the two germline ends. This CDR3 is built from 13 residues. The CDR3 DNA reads TGTGCCAGCAGCCCCGGGGGTCGAGAGACCCAGTACTTC. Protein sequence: CASSPGGRETQYF.

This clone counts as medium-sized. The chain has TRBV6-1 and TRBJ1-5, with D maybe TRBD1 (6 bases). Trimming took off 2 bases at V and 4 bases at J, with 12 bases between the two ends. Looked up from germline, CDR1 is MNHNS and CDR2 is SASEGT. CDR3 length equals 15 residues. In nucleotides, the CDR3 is TGTGCCAGCAGTGAACAGACAGGAGGAAATCAGCCCCAGCATTTT. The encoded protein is CASSEQTGGNQPQHF.

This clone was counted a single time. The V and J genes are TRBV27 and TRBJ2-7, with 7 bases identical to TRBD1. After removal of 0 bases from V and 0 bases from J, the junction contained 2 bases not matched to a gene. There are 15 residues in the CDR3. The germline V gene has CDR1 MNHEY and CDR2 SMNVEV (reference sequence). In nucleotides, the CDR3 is TGTGCCAGCAGTTTATCCAGGGGGAACTCCTACGAGCAGTACTTC. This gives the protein CASSLSRGNSYEQYF.

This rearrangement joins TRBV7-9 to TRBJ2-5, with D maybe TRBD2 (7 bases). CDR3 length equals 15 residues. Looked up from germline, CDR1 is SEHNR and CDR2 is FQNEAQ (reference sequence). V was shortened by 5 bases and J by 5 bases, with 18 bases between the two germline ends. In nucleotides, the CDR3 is TGTGCCAGCAGCGCCCCGGGGGGCGGGCTGGAGACCCAGTACTTC. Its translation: CASSAPGGGLETQYF. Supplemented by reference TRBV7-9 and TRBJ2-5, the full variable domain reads DTGVSQNPRHKITKRGQNVTFRCDPISEHNRLYWYRQTLGQGPEFLTYFQNEAQLEKSRLLSDRFSAERPKGSFSTLEIQRTEQGDSAMYLCASSAPGGGLETQYFGPGTRLLVL.

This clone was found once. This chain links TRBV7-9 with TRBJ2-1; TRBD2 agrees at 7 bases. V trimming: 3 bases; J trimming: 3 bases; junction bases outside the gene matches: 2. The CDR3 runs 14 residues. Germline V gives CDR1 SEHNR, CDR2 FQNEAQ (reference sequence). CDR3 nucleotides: TGTGCCAGCAGCTTCTCTAGCGGCTACAATGAGCAGTTCTTC. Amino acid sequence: CASSFSSGYNEQFF.

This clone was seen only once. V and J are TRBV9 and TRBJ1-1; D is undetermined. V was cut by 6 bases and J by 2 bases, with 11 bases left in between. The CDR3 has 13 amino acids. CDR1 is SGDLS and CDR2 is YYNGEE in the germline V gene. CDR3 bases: TGTGCCAGCAAAGCGGGGATTAACACTGAAGCTTTCTTT. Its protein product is CASKAGINTEAFF.